These 3 T cell receptor beta chains were sequenced from one sample in a study of T cells in Graves' hyperthyroidism and ophthalmopathy. Amplification of TCR beta CDR3 regions was performed using RNA transcripts as template. Using the HTBI primer set, a first-round RT-PCR was run on the TCR CDR3. MiXCR, applied by TCRdb to the multiplex PCR reads, yields one record per CDR3 protein. The data show around 300,000 distinct CDR3 sequences, with approximately 15% seen just once and around 23% held by the top ten. The sample consisted of blood. The receptors were sampled from a woman younger than 45 with Graves' hyperthyroidism.

This clonotype has at least ten counts. The rearrangement links TRBV19 to TRBJ1-5; no clear D. The CDR3 has 11 residues. V lost 3 bases and J 9 bases, leaving 6 bases between the germline ends. The germline CDR1 and CDR2 sequences are LNHDA and SQIVND (reference sequence). In DNA form, the CDR3 reads TGTGCCAGTAGTATTGGAGGGCCCCAGCATTTT. Translated, it gives CASSIGGPQHF.

This clonotype was counted at least ten times. This sequence joins TRBV28 and TRBJ2-3; D not certain. Trimming left V 1 base short and J 2 bases short, with 10 bases between. Germline-derived CDR1 and CDR2 are MDHEN and SYDVKM. This CDR3 is 15 amino acids long. Here the CDR3 reads CASSLSGRLTDTQYF. The CDR3 bases are TGTGCCAGCAGTTTATCCGGCCGCCTCACAGATACGCAGTATTTT.

This clonotype was detected ten times or more. Here the CDR3 reads CASSLDRLGPYEQYF. In DNA form, the CDR3 reads TGTGCCAGCAGCTTAGATCGGCTGGGCCCATACGAGCAGTACTTC. The chain uses TRBV7-2 and TRBJ2-7; D not resolved. V lost 1 base to trimming and J lost 4 bases, with 14 bases between them. This CDR3 region has 15 residues. Germline loops: CDR1 SGHTA, CDR2 FQGNSA.